This TCR beta chain emerged from a study of blood T cell repertoires in COVID-19. V lost 11 bases to trimming and J lost 7 bases, with 23 bases between them. CDR3 size: 14 residues. CDR1 is MNHEY and CDR2 is SVGAGI in the germline V gene. Here immunoSEQ multiplex PCR was the method, and the copy in TCRdb shows in-frame clones only, minus some. In the table there are 130,000 or so clones, approximately 86% of which are singletons. The TCR originated in a woman in her 50s who had recovered from COVID-19. Material: peripheral blood. This chain joins TRBV6-5 and TRBJ2-5, with TRBD1 as a possible D gene (7 bases). This CDR3 reads CAGRQGGLEGTQYF. The CDR3 DNA sequence: TGTGCCGGGCGACAGGGAGGATTAGAAGGGACCCAGTACTTC.